This is a list of T cell receptor beta chains from one sample in a study of T cell changes during pregnancy in multiple sclerosis. TCRdb's table, derived via immunoSEQ multiplex PCR, lists solely in-frame clones and lacks some. The table has approximately 70,000 clones, around nine tenths seen once. The sequencing here drew on peripheral blood, taken in the second trimester of pregnancy. These receptors originate from a female donor with multiple sclerosis, enrolled in a pregnancy study. Both conserved end residues are part of each CDR3. The order of the fields is V gene, clone size, D gene, J gene, CDR3 DNA, CDR3 protein. A D gene is named only where the DNA matches it firmly. Clone size, where shown, is once, few, many, or a class for clones that have expanded.

TRBV29-1	once	TRBD1	TRBJ2-7	TGCAGCGTTGAGGACAGGGGGAAGTACGAGCAGTACTTC	CSVEDRGKYEQYF
TRBV7-2	.	TRBD1	TRBJ2-7	TGTGCCAGCAGCTTGACAGGGGATCCCTCCTACGAGCAGTACTTC	CASSLTGDPSYEQYF
TRBV7-9	.	TRBD1	TRBJ1-1	TGTGCCAGCAGCCCACGAAGCTCGACAGGGGGAGGCGCTGAAGCTTTCTTT	CASSPRSSTGGGAEAFF
TRBV9	.	.	TRBJ1-5	TGTGCCAGCAGCGTAGGGCCAGATCAGGATCAGCCCCAGCATTTT	CASSVGPDQDQPQHF
TRBV11-2	.	TRBD2	TRBJ2-7	TGTGCCAGCAGCTTTCGACTAGCTAACTCCGAGCAGTACTTC	CASSFRLANSEQYF
TRBV30	.	TRBD1	TRBJ1-6	TGTGCCTGGAGCGCAGGGGGCAATTCACCCCTCCACTTT	CAWSAGGNSPLHF
TRBV7-2	.	TRBD1	TRBJ2-3	TGTGCCAGCAGCTTGGGACAGGGAAACACAGATACGCAGTATTTT	CASSLGQGNTDTQYF
TRBV30	.	.	TRBJ1-1	TGTGCCTGGAGTGTGAGGATGAACACTGAAGCTTTCTTT	CAWSVRMNTEAFF
TRBV5-1	.	TRBD1	TRBJ1-2	TGCGCCAGCAGTTCCGGACAGGGGGATAGCTACACCTTC	CASSSGQGDSYTF
TRBV7-9	.	.	TRBJ2-7	TGTGCCAGCAGCTCGCTGGAGCAGGGTCGATCCTACGAGCAGTACTTC	CASSSLEQGRSYEQYF
TRBV2	.	TRBD1	TRBJ1-2	TGTGCCAGCACACGACAGGGGCCTAACTATGGCTACACCTTC	CASTRQGPNYGYTF
TRBV7-2	.	.	TRBJ2-2	TGTGCCAGCAGCCACGTTATTGGCGGGGCCGGGGAGCTGTTTTTT	CASSHVIGGAGELFF
TRBV7-9	.	.	TRBJ2-7	TGTGCCAGCAGCACCCGCGACTCGGGTGTAGGATGGTACGAGCAGTACTTC	CASSTRDSGVGWYEQYF
TRBV4-3	.	.	TRBJ2-2	TGCGCCAGCAGCCAAGTAGGAGGGAACAGGGGGCTGTTTTTT	CASSQVGGNRGLFF
TRBV6-1	.	.	TRBJ2-1	TGTGCCAGCAGTGAAGCGGTGACAGTGGGGAATGAGCAGTTCTTC	CASSEAVTVGNEQFF
TRBV19	.	.	TRBJ1-6	TGTGCCAGTAGTATAGATCGACAGGAGCCACGATCCCTCCACTTT	CASSIDRQEPRSLHF
TRBV28	.	TRBD1	TRBJ2-2	TGTGCCAGCAGGGGACAGGGCGGCACCGGGGAGCTGTTTTTT	CASRGQGGTGELFF
TRBV4-1	.	TRBD1	TRBJ2-7	TGCGCCAGCAGCCAAGTGTGGCAGGGGGCTAGCTACGAGCAGTACTTC	CASSQVWQGASYEQYF
TRBV9	.	.	TRBJ1-1	TGTGCCAGCAGCGACTCGGACAGCCAACCTGCTGAAGCTTTCTTT	CASSDSDSQPAEAFF
TRBV25-1	.	TRBD1	TRBJ1-6	TGTGCCAGCAGTGAAGGACAGGGTTGGAATTCACCCCTCCACTTT	CASSEGQGWNSPLHF
TRBV29-1	.	.	TRBJ1-1	TGCAGCGCCCGGGGTGCGAACACTGAAGCTTTCTTT	CSARGANTEAFF
TRBV5-8	.	.	TRBJ2-1	TGTGCCAGCAGCTGGTCAGGGGAACGGTACAATGAGCAGTTCTTC	CASSWSGERYNEQFF
TRBV11-2	.	.	TRBJ1-2	TGTGCCAGCAGCTCCACGCCAGGGCAGGGCTACACCTTC	CASSSTPGQGYTF
TRBV4-2	.	.	TRBJ2-7	TGTGCCAGCAGCCAAAAGAGTACGACCTACGAGCAGTACTTC	CASSQKSTTYEQYF
TRBV18	.	.	TRBJ1-2	TGTGCCAGCTCACCAGTGGCAGGGGCGAAGGGAAGAAACTATGGCTACACCTTC	CASSPVAGAKGRNYGYTF
TRBV7-9	once	TRBD2	TRBJ2-2	TGTGCCAGCAGCTCCAGACTAGCGGGGACCGGGGAGCTGTTTTTT	CASSSRLAGTGELFF
TRBV15	.	TRBD2	TRBJ2-1	TGTGCCACCAGCAGGCTACGGACTAGCGGGAGGATCGGTGACAATGAGCAGTTCTTC	CATSRLRTSGRIGDNEQFF
TRBV5-8	once	.	TRBJ1-5	TGTGCCAGCAGCTTGGGGCAGGTCAACAATCAGCCCCAGCATTTT	CASSLGQVNNQPQHF